This T cell receptor beta chain appears in the sequencing data of a study of shared T cell receptors in the human thymus. Germline assignment: CDR1 SQVTM and CDR2 ANQGSEA. This CDR3 has 17 residues. V was pared by 3 bases and J by 2 bases, with 12 bases of the junction left unmatched. This clone was detected once. Assay: immunoSEQ multiplex PCR; the TCRdb copy retains only in-frame clones and omits some. This table has 720,000 or so clones, roughly 88% appearing once. Separately, the same data were catalogued under a study of human thymus T cells.

This sequence originates from a girl less than two years old with a congenital heart defect. The specimen was thymocytes. The chain joins TRBV29-1 to TRBJ1-2, with TRBD1 matching 10 bases. The chain's CDR3 is CSVEGLLGQGINYGYTF. The DNA of the CDR3 is TGCAGCGTTGAGGGACTATTGGGACAGGGGATCAACTATGGCTACACCTTC.